This T cell receptor beta chain was profiled in a study of T cells in Graves' hyperthyroidism and ophthalmopathy. Those with hyperthyroidism were 18 to 65 years old, newly diagnosed, and ill for under 2 months. The PBMCs had their origin in roughly 9.8 ml of fresh peripheral blood. Trimming left V 4 bases short and J 4 bases short, with 8 bases between. This CDR3 has 13 amino acids. Germline assignment: CDR1 MDHEN and CDR2 SYDVKM. This clonotype was seen repeatedly, ten times or more. The target antigen is unknown. Overall study results and limits: Ophthalmopathy and stable hyperthyroidism were told apart by a 13 V-J model. Blood also showed most of the thyroid clonotypes that were expanded above 0.001.

What was amplified from RNA transcripts were TCR beta CDR3 regions. A first-round RT-PCR of the TCR CDR3 used the HTBI primer set. TCRdb re-derived calls from the multiplex PCR reads in MiXCR, one entry per CDR3 protein. The table lists more than 300,000 distinct CDR3 sequences, about a sixth of them singletons. The TCR originated in a woman in her 30s with Graves' hyperthyroidism that later progressed to Graves' ophthalmopathy. The source material was blood. The rearrangement uses TRBV28 and TRBJ1-5, with no clear D. CDR3 protein: CASSWAGNQPQHF. The CDR3 DNA is TGTGCCAGCAGTTGGGCGGGTAATCAGCCCCAGCATTTT.